The rows below give T cell receptor beta chains drawn from one sample of a study of T cell repertoires in cytomegalovirus infection. TCRdb reprocessed the reads with MiXCR, giving one entry per CDR3 protein. In the table there are some 390,000 distinct CDR3 sequences, around a sixth of which are singletons. Sequenced: PBMCs. The receptor source for this set is a human donor in good health (CMV status not recorded). Some clones in this sample may be carry-over from other donors' samples. Each CDR3 is given without its conserved first and last residue. Rows give clone size only sometimes, using once, few, many, or a class for an expanded clone.

clone_size j_call v_call cdr3_aa
NA TRBJ2-1 TRBV29-1 SVTRLTSCNEQF
many TRBJ1-2 TRBV12-3/TRBV12-4 ASSKATPPANYGYT
few TRBJ2-5 TRBV2 ASSDLGTQY
NA TRBJ1-5 TRBV6-5 ASKRDSGQPQH
once TRBJ2-2 TRBV7-9 ASSRLSGTTGELF
few TRBJ2-3 TRBV7-2 ASSSRLGGRLADTQY
NA TRBJ2-1 TRBV12-3/TRBV12-4 ASSPMGSSYNEQF
few TRBJ2-3 TRBV5-4 ASSPSGTDTYTQY
NA TRBJ2-7 TRBV7-2 ASSLAGGVKY
many TRBJ2-5 TRBV6-1 ASMSGGGEGQETQY
few TRBJ2-1 TRBV7-9 ASSLGISSGTLYNEQF
few TRBJ2-3 TRBV11-1 ASSLRTAKNTDTQY
few TRBJ1-2 TRBV6-5 ASSYSIVSYGYT
few TRBJ2-1 TRBV4-3 ASSQVPLAGDEQF
few TRBJ2-7 TRBV29-1 SVAAGYDEQY
many TRBJ2-2 TRBV7-8 ASTRLAGAGELF
few TRBJ2-3 TRBV28 ASSPRGRGTDTQY
few TRBJ2-6 TRBV18 ASSPRVLGANVLT
NA TRBJ1-1 TRBV6-1 ASPMNTEAF
many TRBJ2-1 TRBV7-2 ASSLTRLAEHNEQF
many TRBJ2-1 TRBV7-2 ASSLARYEQF
many TRBJ1-3 TRBV28 ASSPSSIQGKSGNTIY
many TRBJ2-5 TRBV10-3 AISDSGSGETQY
NA TRBJ1-5 TRBV19 ASSIVPSGNQPQH
NA TRBJ2-7 TRBV14 ASSQAGTGDFSYEQY
NA TRBJ2-7 TRBV10-3 AISESPGPYEQY
NA TRBJ1-2 TRBV29-1 SVVRGNYGYT
many TRBJ2-4 TRBV7-2 ASSLVGGVIQY
NA TRBJ2-3 TRBV25-1 ASSPQGAVDTQY
NA TRBJ2-1 TRBV6-1 AIKPGIYNEQF
many TRBJ2-3 TRBV6-2/TRBV6-3 ASGVAGTDTQY
NA TRBJ2-3 TRBV19 ASSIDPPSGSMDTQY
few TRBJ2-3 TRBV6-2/TRBV6-3 ASSYSASTGDTQY
NA TRBJ2-1 TRBV20-1 SAPGLAGDIDEQF
NA TRBJ2-2 TRBV7-9 ASSFYERNTGELF
many TRBJ2-5 TRBV12-5 ASAPDLAGTETQY
few TRBJ2-3 TRBV10-3 AISVGGAPRDTQY
many TRBJ2-6 TRBV4-3 ASSQDPVEAGANVLT
NA TRBJ2-3 TRBV15 ATSRDWAGPTDTQY
few TRBJ1-6 TRBV5-1 ASSLEWIGNSPLH
NA TRBJ1-4 TRBV7-6 ASSQNPKATNEKLF
many TRBJ1-2 TRBV11-2 ASSIGHSYGYT
many TRBJ2-1 TRBV11-2 ASSRRLDYNEQF
NA TRBJ1-1 TRBV5-3 ASSFPPGQGLKVTEAF
NA TRBJ1-5 TRBV6-1 ASSVGDNQPQH
many TRBJ1-1 TRBV28 ASRSTGSRSEAF
NA TRBJ1-1 TRBV11-2 ASSRGGSSNTEAF
many TRBJ2-5 TRBV2 ASSEALQRLQETQY
many TRBJ2-7 TRBV7-2 ASSLARYEQY
many TRBJ1-4 TRBV12-3/TRBV12-4 ASSTQGSVEKLF
NA TRBJ1-3 TRBV7-6 ASSSLSGLRRGNTIY
many TRBJ2-5 TRBV4-3 ASSTTSWREETQY
NA TRBJ2-1 TRBV19 ASSTRGTLLQF
NA TRBJ2-1 TRBV6-2/TRBV6-3 ASSSIGTGRGNEQF
many TRBJ1-1 TRBV6-1 ASSEEGYTEAF
few TRBJ1-2 TRBV28 ASSLAGSSGYT
NA TRBJ1-2 TRBV7-6 ASSLGTTGDYGYT
many TRBJ2-3 TRBV20-1 SERLPGTDTQY
NA TRBJ1-2 TRBV19 ASSIKGQSEGYT